These 15 T cell receptor beta chains originate from one sample sequenced in a study of blood T cell repertoires in COVID-19. Using immunoSEQ multiplex PCR, the repertoire was profiled, and TCRdb retains in-frame clones only, with some absent. This sample has 250,000 to 350,000 clones; about 88% occur once, and the top ten carry approximately 1.5%. Sequencing was carried out using peripheral blood. All receptors derive from a human donor with COVID-19, enrolled during active disease. The donor label of this sample is uncertain.

The chain couples TRBV30 to TRBJ2-3; 9 nucleotides align to TRBD1. This CDR3 spans 15 amino acids. The V gene end was trimmed by 3 bases and the J gene end by 4 bases; junction bases not matched to a gene: 8. CDR1 GTSNPN and CDR2 SVGIG come from the germline V gene (reference sequence). The CDR3 is CAWSPDRGGPDTQYF. CDR3 DNA: TGTGCCTGGAGCCCGGACAGGGGAGGGCCAGATACGCAGTATTTT.

The chain links TRBV7-2 to TRBJ1-6, with 11 positions matching TRBD1. The V gene's germline CDR1 is SGHTA and CDR2 FQGNSA. The CDR3 spans 15 residues. Trimming removed 4 bases from V and 11 bases from J; junction bases left unmatched: 7. The CDR3 nucleotides are TGTGCCAGCAGCTCCAGCGGACAGGGGGCCACACCCCTCCACTTT. As protein: CASSSSGQGATPLHF.

The chain recombines TRBV24-1 with TRBJ1-2; a weak D match, TRBD1 (6 bases). Germline CDR1 reads KGHDR; CDR2 reads SFDVKD. The germline V and J ends were trimmed by 4 bases and 5 bases, with 19 bases remaining between them. The CDR3 totals 16 residues. DNA of the CDR3: TGTGCCACCAGTGACCCTAGTCAGGGGCGCGGGTATGGCTACACCTTC. The encoded protein is CATSDPSQGRGYGYTF.

V is TRBV12-3 or TRBV12-4 and J is TRBJ1-4, with no clear D. Trimming shortened V by 4 bases and J by 7 bases, and 7 bases separated the two germline ends. The CDR3 loop spans 12 amino acids. CDR3 in DNA: TGTGCCAGCAGTTCGTACGGTGAAAAACTGTTTTTT. This gives the protein CASSSYGEKLFF.

In DNA, the CDR3 is TGTGCCAGCAGTTTAACGTTGGGCGATGAGACCCAGTACTTC. This encodes CASSLTLGDETQYF. The rearrangement links TRBV28 to TRBJ2-5; D uncertain. Germline loops: CDR1 MDHEN, CDR2 SYDVKM. The CDR3 runs to 14 residues. Trimming cost V 2 bases and J 5 bases, with 12 bases left between them. The entire variable domain, with the rest obtained from reference TRBV28 and TRBJ2-5, is as follows: DVKVTQSSRYLVKRTGEKVFLECVQDMDHENMFWYRQDPGLGLRLIYFSYDVKMKEKGDIPEGYSVSREKKERFSLILESASTNQTSMYLCASSLTLGDETQYFGPGTRLLVL.

V and J are TRBV18 and TRBJ2-4; 7 nucleotides match TRBD1. Per the germline V gene, CDR1 is KGHSH and CDR2 is LQKENI. The length of the CDR3 is 14 residues. V was clipped by 5 bases and J by 2 bases; unmatched bases: 3. The CDR3, as DNA: TGTGCCAGCTCAGTGGGACAGTCCAAAAACATTCAGTACTTC. Protein product: CASSVGQSKNIQYF.

The chain recombines TRBV4-1 with TRBJ1-2; 7 positions match TRBD1. V shed 2 bases and J 0 bases; nucleotides not matched to a gene: 6. The CDR3 totals 16 residues. Germline lookup yields CDR1 MGHRA and CDR2 YSYEKL. CDR3 amino acids: CASSQTGAIANYGYTF. The CDR3 region has the DNA TGCGCCAGCAGCCAAACAGGGGCTATAGCTAACTATGGCTACACCTTC.

Only one count was recorded for this clone. This sequence joins TRBV13 and TRBJ2-7; maybe TRBD1 (5 bases). Trimming cost V 5 bases and J 2 bases, with 13 bases left between them. The CDR3 spans 14 residues. In germline, CDR1 is PRHDT, CDR2 FYEKMQ (reference sequence). The CDR3 DNA is TGTGCCAGCAGCGCCTGGGGCAGGGCCTACGAGCAGTACTTC. It encodes CASSAWGRAYEQYF.

This chain links TRBV5-1 with TRBJ1-2; unclear D gene. CDR3 size: 13 residues. V was clipped by 1 base and J by 1 base, with 5 bases between them. Germline-derived CDR1 and CDR2 are SGHRS and YFSETQ. CDR3 sequence (DNA): TGCGCCAGCAGCTTGCCAGTTAACTATGGCTACACCTTC. Its translation: CASSLPVNYGYTF.

This clone was picked up a small number of times. The CDR3 DNA reads TGTGCCAGCAGCGCCTCAACAGGGACCTACGAGCAGTACTTC. Residues: CASSASTGTYEQYF. The chain joins TRBV9 to TRBJ2-7; D might be TRBD1 (6 bases). The V gene's germline CDR1 is SGDLS and CDR2 YYNGEE. Trimming took 3 bases from V and 2 from J, leaving 12 bases between them. The CDR3 runs 14 residues.

This chain links TRBV6-5 with TRBJ2-2; tentatively, D is TRBD1 (6 bases). V was cut by 8 bases and J by 4 bases, with 8 bases left in between. Germline assignment: CDR1 MNHEY and CDR2 SVGAGI. This CDR3 is built from 12 residues. DNA of the CDR3: TGTGCCAGCCAGGGGCCCACCGGGGAGCTGTTTTTT. Protein: CASQGPTGELFF.

The J gene is TRBJ2-2, the V gene TRBV28; a weak D match, TRBD1 (6 bases). Trimming left V 6 bases short and J 6 bases short, with 14 bases between. There are 14 residues in the CDR3. Germline CDR1 reads MDHEN; CDR2 reads SYDVKM. The CDR3 sequence: CASSPPGVPGELFF. CDR3 coding DNA: TGTGCCAGCAGCCCGCCAGGGGTTCCCGGGGAGCTGTTTTTT.

The chain links TRBV6-5 to TRBJ1-1; D is ambiguous. Deletions cut 6 bases from V and 6 bases from J, with 14 bases between. Germline-derived CDR1 and CDR2 are MNHEY and SVGAGI. The CDR3 length is 13 residues. The CDR3 is CASRIEGYAEAFF. As DNA, the CDR3 is TGTGCCAGCAGGATAGAGGGTTACGCTGAAGCTTTCTTT.

In nucleotides, the CDR3 is TGTGCCAGCATAGGGGGAGAAGGCTACACCTTC. Protein: CASIGGEGYTF. The V and J genes are TRBV2 and TRBJ1-2, with D perhaps matching TRBD1 (6 bases). Germline V gene data show CDR1 as SNHLY and CDR2 as FYNNEI. The CDR3 contains 11 residues. V lost 7 bases to trimming and J lost 8 bases, with 11 bases between them.

CDR3 region: CASSLGAFGRGTEAFF. Written as DNA, the CDR3 is TGTGCCAGTAGTCTAGGGGCCTTTGGGCGGGGGACTGAAGCTTTCTTT. V gene TRBV19 combines with J gene TRBJ1-1; D possibly corresponds to TRBD1 (5 bases). The CDR3 extends over 16 amino acids. V lost 5 bases and J 5 bases, leaving 21 bases between the germline ends. The germline V gene has CDR1 LNHDA and CDR2 SQIVND (reference sequence).